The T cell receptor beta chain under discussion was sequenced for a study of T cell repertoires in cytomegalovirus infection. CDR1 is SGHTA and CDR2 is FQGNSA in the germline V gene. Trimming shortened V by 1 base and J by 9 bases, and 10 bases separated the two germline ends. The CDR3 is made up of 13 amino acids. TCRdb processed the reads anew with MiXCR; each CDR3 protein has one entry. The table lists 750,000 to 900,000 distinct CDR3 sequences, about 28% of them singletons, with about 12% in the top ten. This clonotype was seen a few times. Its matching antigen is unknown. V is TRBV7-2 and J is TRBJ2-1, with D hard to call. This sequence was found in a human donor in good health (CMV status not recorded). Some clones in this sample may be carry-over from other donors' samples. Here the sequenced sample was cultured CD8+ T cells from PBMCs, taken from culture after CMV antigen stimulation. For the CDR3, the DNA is TGTGCCAGCAGCTTAGGGCTGTTGGTTGAGCAGTTCTTC. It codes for CASSLGLLVEQFF.